This T cell receptor (beta chain) was recorded in a study of T cells expressing NK-cell markers. Study results and limitations: Expanded NKG2C+ T cell clones had unclear HCMV specificity. More than five donors had dominant NKG2C+ clonotypes that comprised about 1.0-7.0% of their CD8+ T cells. The leading position in the CD3+CD56-NKG2C+ fraction of four donors also went to these clonotypes.

The CDR3 covers 13 residues. Germline V gene lookup returns CDR1 MNHNS and CDR2 SASEGT. About this clonotype: Its antigen is still unknown.

The cDNA for TCR beta came from 5'RACE template switching with UMIs. TCRdb reprocessed the 5' RACE reads, with one entry per CDR3 protein and no DNA. The sample table includes fewer than 7,500 distinct CDR3 sequences. Sequenced: blood T cells: a sorted CD56 or NKG2C T cell subset, CD4+ or CD8+ T cells, or bulk PBMC T cells (not recorded which). The sequence was obtained from a man younger than 35 in good health. This chain joins TRBV6-1 and TRBJ2-7. CDR3 in amino acids: CASSPTSSYEQYF.